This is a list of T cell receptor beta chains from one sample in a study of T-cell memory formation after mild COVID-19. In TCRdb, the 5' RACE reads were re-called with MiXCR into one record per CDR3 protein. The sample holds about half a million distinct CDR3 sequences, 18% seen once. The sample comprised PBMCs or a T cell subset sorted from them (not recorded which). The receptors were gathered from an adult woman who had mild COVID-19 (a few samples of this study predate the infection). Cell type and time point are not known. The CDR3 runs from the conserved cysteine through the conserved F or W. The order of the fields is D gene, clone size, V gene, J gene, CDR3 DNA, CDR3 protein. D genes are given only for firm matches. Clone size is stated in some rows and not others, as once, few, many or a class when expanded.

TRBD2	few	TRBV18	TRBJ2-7	TGTGCCAGCTCACCACGATCGACAGAGACTAGCGGGATTACCTACGAGCAGTACTTC	CASSPRSTETSGITYEQYF
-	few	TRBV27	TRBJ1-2	TGTGCCAGCAGTCCGCGCCGGGGGCCGGGCCGGGCCTATGGCTACACCTTC	CASSPRRGPGRAYGYTF
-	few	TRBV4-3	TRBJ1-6	TGCGCCAGCAGCCAAGAAATAGGTGGGGTTTTCCATTCACCCCTCCACTTT	CASSQEIGGVFHSPLHF
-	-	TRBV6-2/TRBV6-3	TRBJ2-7	TGTGCCAGCACCCGGCGGTTCGTCATTCTTTACTACGAGCAGTACTTC	CASTRRFVILYYEQYF
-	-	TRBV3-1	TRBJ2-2	TGTGCCAGCAGCCCGGGACATCCGAACACCGGGGAGCTGTTTTTT	CASSPGHPNTGELFF
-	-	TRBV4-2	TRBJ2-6	TGTGCCAGCAGCCAACCCGGCTCTAGCTCTGGGGCCAACGTCCTGACTTTC	CASSQPGSSSGANVLTF
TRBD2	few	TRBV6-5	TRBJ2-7	TGTGCCAGCAGTTATAGCGGGGGAGTTTACGAGCAGTACTTC	CASSYSGGVYEQYF
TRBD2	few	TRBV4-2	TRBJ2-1	TGTGCCAGCAACATTAGACTAGCGGGAGATGAGCAGTTCTTC	CASNIRLAGDEQFF
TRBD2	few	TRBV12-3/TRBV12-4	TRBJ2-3	TGTGCCAGCAGTTTGAGTTTCGGGGGGATTAGCACAGATACGCAGTATTTT	CASSLSFGGISTDTQYF
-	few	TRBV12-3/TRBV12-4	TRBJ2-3	TGTGCCAGCAGTTTACGGCCTTTTTATATTTTTTCGGGGGCAGATACGCAGTATTTT	CASSLRPFYIFSGADTQYF
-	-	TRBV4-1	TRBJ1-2	TGCGCCAGCAGCCTGGAAGGTCCTAACTATGGCTACACCTTC	CASSLEGPNYGYTF
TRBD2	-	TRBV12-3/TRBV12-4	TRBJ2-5	TGTGCCAGCAGTTTAGGGACTAGCGTGTGGGAGACCCAGTACTTC	CASSLGTSVWETQYF
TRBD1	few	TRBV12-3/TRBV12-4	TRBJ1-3	TGTGCCAGCAACCCCCGGGGACAGCCTGGAAACACCATATATTTT	CASNPRGQPGNTIYF
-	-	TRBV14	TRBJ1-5	TGTGCCAGCAGCCATGGTTCGACTCAGCCCCAGCATTTT	CASSHGSTQPQHF
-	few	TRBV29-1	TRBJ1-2	TGCAGCGTCCCCCGGGCTGGCGCCGGAGGTGGCTACACCTTC	CSVPRAGAGGGYTF
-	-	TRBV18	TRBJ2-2	TGTGCCAGCTCACCAGTATCGGCCTGGAACACCGGGGAGCTGTTTTTT	CASSPVSAWNTGELFF
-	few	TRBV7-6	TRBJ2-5	TGTGCCAGCAGCCCTTCTCGCGGCTTCGACCAAGAGACCCAGTACTTC	CASSPSRGFDQETQYF
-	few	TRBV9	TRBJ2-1	TGTGCCAGCAGCGTAGATCCAGGAACGGTTGAGCAGTTCTTC	CASSVDPGTVEQFF
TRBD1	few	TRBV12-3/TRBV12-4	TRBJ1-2	TGTGCCAGCAGTTCTCTGCGGACAGGTGGCTACACCTTC	CASSSLRTGGYTF
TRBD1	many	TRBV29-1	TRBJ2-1	TGCAGCGTTGAAGATCTTTTAGGGGGACAGGGGGCCGGCTCCTACAATGAGCAGTTCTTC	CSVEDLLGGQGAGSYNEQFF
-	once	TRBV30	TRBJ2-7	TGTGCCTGGAGTGCGAGATCCGAGCAGTACTTC	CAWSARSEQYF
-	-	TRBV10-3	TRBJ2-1	TGTGCCATCAGTGACCCGGGCCGCGGGGATTACAATGAGCAGTTCTTC	CAISDPGRGDYNEQFF
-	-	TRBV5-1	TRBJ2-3	TGCGCCAGCAGCTTGAAAGGAGGGGCAGGAGATACGCAGTATTTT	CASSLKGGAGDTQYF
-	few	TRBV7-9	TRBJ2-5	TGTGCCAGCAGCACGACGCAGGGTTTGGAGACCCAGTACTTC	CASSTTQGLETQYF
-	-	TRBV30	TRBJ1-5	TGTGCCTGGGCAAACAATCAGCCCCAGCATTTT	CAWANNQPQHF